This TCR beta chain was recovered during a study of blood T cell repertoires in COVID-19. TCRdb's table, derived via immunoSEQ multiplex PCR, lists solely in-frame clones and lacks some. The sample contains under 300,000 clones, approximately 82% of which appear only once. There are 14 residues in the CDR3. Germline CDR1 and CDR2: SEHNR and FQNEAQ (reference sequence). The V and J ends lost 1 base and 2 bases respectively, with 8 bases between them. The J gene is TRBJ2-5, the V gene TRBV7-9; the D gene is possibly TRBD1 (5 bases). The specimen sequenced was peripheral blood. The source is a woman of 80 years or more with active or convalescent COVID-19. The CDR3 DNA reads as TGTGCCAGCAGCTTAGGACAGATTCAAGAGACCCAGTACTTC. It specifies CASSLGQIQETQYF.